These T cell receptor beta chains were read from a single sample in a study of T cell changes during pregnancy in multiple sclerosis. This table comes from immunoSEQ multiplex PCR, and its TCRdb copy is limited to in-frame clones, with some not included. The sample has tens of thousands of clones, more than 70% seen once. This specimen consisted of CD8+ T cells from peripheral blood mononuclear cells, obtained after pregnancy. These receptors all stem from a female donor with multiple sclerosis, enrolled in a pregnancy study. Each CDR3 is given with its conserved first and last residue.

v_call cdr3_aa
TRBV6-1 CASSEAGGGSYEQYF
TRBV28 CASSLARDWFYDTQYF
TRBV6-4 CASSTSGTGELFF
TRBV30 CAWSVLGREYHEQYF
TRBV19 CASSHAGQMNTEAFF
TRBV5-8 CASSFNWGVQETQYF
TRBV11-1 CASSLAPREGAWEQYF
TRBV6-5 CASGPFNGYTF
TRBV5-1 CASSLGQGFKGEKLFF
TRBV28 CASSLGAYEQYF
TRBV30 CAWSVQPGGAGELFF
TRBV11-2 CASSLPVAYEQYF
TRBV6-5 CASSYLDRGGSPLHF
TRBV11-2 CASSLWDSGGYEQYF
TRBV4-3 CASSPTGHPNYGYTF
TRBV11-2 CASSLSGAVYGYTF
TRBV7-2 CASSPRWGDGYTF
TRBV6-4 CASSGQGADYNEQFF
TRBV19 CAISDGRPDEQFF
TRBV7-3 CASSLGTGESTDTQYF
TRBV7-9 CASSNWDYPRTYNEQFF
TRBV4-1 CASSQVLGRNEKLFF
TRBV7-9 CASSSVGGNQPQHF
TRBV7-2 CASRPDDRGEQYF
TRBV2 CASSLRSSYSPLHF
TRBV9 CASSVDGNTIYF
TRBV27 CASSPLTGELFF
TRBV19 CATQDWGSQETQYF